A single T cell receptor (beta chain) is shown here with its context. This sample is drawn from a study of blood T cell repertoires in COVID-19. Turning to the study itself: Samples representing acute and convalescent COVID-19 were sourced from the United States, Italy and Spain.

The V end was cut by 5 bases, the J end by 0 bases, with 10 bases between. Germline V gene data show CDR1 as MDHEN and CDR2 as SYDVKM. The CDR3 spans 14 residues. Libraries were prepared by immunoSEQ multiplex PCR; TCRdb keeps only in-frame clonotypes and omits some of them. The table lists a few hundred thousand clones, more than 85% of them singletons. The V gene is TRBV28, the J gene TRBJ1-2; D is possibly TRBD1 (6 bases). The material sequenced was PBMCs or T cells enriched from blood (not recorded which). The receptor was derived from a woman aged 30 to 39 who had recovered from COVID-19. The CDR3 region has the DNA TGTGCCAGCAGTCCTTCAGGGGCTAACTATGGCTACACCTTC. Translating it yields CASSPSGANYGYTF.